This TCR beta chain came from a study of graft-versus-host responses after intestinal transplantation (dated by TCRdb to the early 2020s). The study in broad terms: The transplants that recipients received were multivisceral, liver-intestinal, or isolated intestinal. Every recipient was given anti-thymocyte globulin induction, followed by approximately 3 years of maintenance tacrolimus and steroids. To identify alloreactive clones, pre-transplant mixed lymphocyte reaction products were sequenced and then compared with unstimulated pre-transplant donor and recipient T cells. Graft-versus-host and host-versus-graft alloreactive T cell clones were tracked in the graft, circulation and bone marrow after intestinal transplantation using bulk TCR-beta CDR3 sequencing. The cohort enrolled about two dozen intestinal transplant recipients including one retransplant, and a few patients lacking pretransplant specimens were excluded. A peak of at least 4% donor T cells among recipient peripheral blood mononuclear cells was the definition used for donor T cell macrochimerism. Rather than going through the commercial service, samples from three later patients were sequenced in-house on an Illumina MiSeq and processed with MiXCR.

General study outcomes and caveats: GvH clones turned up in recipient bone marrow, with some appearing earlier in ileal mucosa or blood, a pattern consistent with an intestinal mucosal origin. In the allografts of patients with donor T cell macrochimerism, GvH to HvG T cell clonal ratios were high. Early after transplant, peak levels of circulating GvH clones were found to be associated with declines in HvG clones. The conclusions were limited by the relatively low number and heterogeneity of the intestinal transplant patients.

This clone has just a few counts. Its target antigen remains unknown. No base quality information exists; no much larger clone differs at one position. Including the terminal cysteine and phenylalanine, the CDR3 comprises 16 residues. The read is trimmed to its CDR3 DNA, 48 bases read in frame from base 1. Ends trimmed: V by 4 bases, J by 0 bases; bases unmatched to a gene: 6. Per the germline V gene, MGHDK is the CDR1 and SYGVNS is the CDR2. The time point label, as the study defines it: cells obtained before transplantation from donor or recipient. CD3+CD4+ and CD3+CD8+ populations were FACS-sorted from unstimulated pre-transplant donor and recipient cells taken from spleen or lymph nodes. Libraries were built with the immunoSEQ multiplex PCR assay. In most patients, genomic DNA was isolated using the Qiagen DNeasy Blood and Tissue Kit and sent frozen to Adaptive Biotechnologies for TCR sequencing. High-throughput TCR-beta CDR3 sequencing of genomic DNA from most patients was performed by Adaptive Biotechnologies. The authors' pipeline ran thus. Adaptive's ImmunoSEQ software was the source of the TCR sequencing data for about 20 patients, while three other patients were processed with MiXCR and VDJtools. CD4 versus CD8 sorting errors were corrected by removing sequences found in both subsets at a frequency ratio below 5:1. CDR3 nucleotide sequences shared between donor and recipient were removed because the origin of such sequences could not be assigned. To be classed as alloreactive, a clone needed at least 2-fold expansion over unstimulated cells and a minimum CFSE-low frequency of 0.002% (template counts) or 0.001% (read counts). A clone was considered mappable if detected in the sequenced pre-transplant spleen, lymph node, or MLR CFSE-low populations of the donor or recipient. Cumulative frequency of alloreactive clones was calculated as a percentage of all sequences weighted by copy number. TCRdb holds this immuneACCESS table with in-frame rearrangements only. Some clones are missing; in checked studies, unresolved V genes explain under half, and the rest has no known cause. The V and J calls and clone size were taken over from that table, and D and trimming were inferred from the DNA. The sample profile shows just over 70,000 clones; 84% of them were found once. The ten biggest clones cover 0.39% of the sample.

Here the chain combines TRBV25-1 and TRBJ2-3; 8 junctional bases match TRBD2. The sample was unstimulated CD4+ T cells sorted from spleen or lymph node cells, taken before transplant. The clonotype was recovered from a human donor who was the organ donor for an intestinal transplant. CDR3 loop: CASSVFGGASTDTQYF. The DNA sequence is TGTGCCAGCAGTGTCTTCGGGGGGGCAAGCACAGATACGCAGTATTTT.